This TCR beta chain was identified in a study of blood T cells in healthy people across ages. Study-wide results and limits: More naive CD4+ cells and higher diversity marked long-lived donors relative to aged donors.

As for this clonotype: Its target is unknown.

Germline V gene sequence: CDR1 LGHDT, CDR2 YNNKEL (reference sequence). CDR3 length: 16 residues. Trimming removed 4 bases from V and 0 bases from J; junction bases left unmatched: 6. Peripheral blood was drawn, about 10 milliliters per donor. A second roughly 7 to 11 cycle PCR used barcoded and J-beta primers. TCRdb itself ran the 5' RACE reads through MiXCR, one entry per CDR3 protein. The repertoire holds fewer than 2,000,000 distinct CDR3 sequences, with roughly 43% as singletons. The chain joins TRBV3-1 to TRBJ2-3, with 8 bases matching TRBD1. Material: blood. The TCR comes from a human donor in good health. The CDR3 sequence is CASSLRQGRSTDTQYF. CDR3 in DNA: TGTGCCAGCAGCCTCCGACAGGGGAGGAGCACAGATACGCAGTATTTT.